The present T cell receptor (beta chain) was sequenced within a study of shared clonotypes between healthy human individuals. Study summary: The composition of the donors was a couple of women and a few men aged 18 to 49.

It was across several immunoSEQ plates that each subset's genomic DNA was evenly split. Method: immunoSEQ multiplex PCR; TCRdb's copy keeps in-frame clones and lacks some. The table shows approximately 2.4 million clones, with nearly 97% occurring only once. V was pared by 1 base and J by 4 bases, with 11 bases between. CDR3 length: 15 residues. The germline V gene has CDR1 SEHNR and CDR2 FQNEAQ (reference sequence). The chain is built from TRBV7-9 and TRBJ1-5, with D perhaps TRBD1 (5 bases). Source material: naive CD4+ T cells sorted from blood. Subset noted: CD45RA+ positively selected. The sequence was obtained from a man aged 18-30 years in good health. This CDR3 is CASSLGRDPNQPQHF. CDR3 sequence (DNA): TGTGCCAGCAGCTTAGGCAGGGACCCGAATCAGCCCCAGCATTTT.